This T cell receptor beta chain was identified during a study of blood T cell repertoires in COVID-19. Study details: The study drew acute and convalescent COVID-19 samples from the United States, Italy and Spain.

Participants were aged roughly 18 to 90 years, lived in 24 US areas, and enrolled virtually. Sequencing was performed with immunoSEQ multiplex PCR; in TCRdb, only in-frame clones are kept and a portion is missing. The sample holds hundreds of thousands of clones, 80% to 90% seen once. The sample was PBMCs or T cells enriched from blood (not recorded which). The source is a woman aged 50 to 65 who had recovered from COVID-19.

For the CDR3, the DNA is TGCGCCAGCAGCCAAGAGGTCCCAGATGGCTACACCTTC. Protein: CASSQEVPDGYTF. J is TRBJ1-2 and V is TRBV4-1; D is uncertain. This CDR3 is built from 13 residues. Trimming left V 0 bases short and J 6 bases short, with 8 bases between. Germline V gives CDR1 MGHRA, CDR2 YSYEKL.